The 8 T cell receptor beta chains in this list originate from one sample, sequenced in a study of glioma-infiltrating T cells. Using RNA template, CDR3s of TCR alpha and beta were amplified with iRepertoire arm-PCR. MiXCR, run by TCRdb on the multiplex PCR reads, gives a single entry per CDR3 protein. The table includes around 93,000 distinct CDR3 sequences, around 37% detected once. The sample taken for sequencing was glioma tissue, nonneoplastic brain tissue, or PBMCs (not recorded which). These receptors were obtained from a human donor with low-grade glioma or glioblastoma, undergoing nonglioma brain surgery, or in good health (not recorded which).

The chain has TRBV18 and TRBJ2-4, with D possibly TRBD1 on 5 matching bases. With 2 bases removed from V and 2 bases from J, the gap between germline ends came to 7 bases. The length of the CDR3 is 14 residues. Germline V lookup: CDR1 KGHSH, CDR2 LQKENI. The CDR3 loop reads CASSPKGSKNIQYF. The DNA for the CDR3 is TGTGCCAGCTCACCAAAGGGGTCCAAAAACATTCAGTACTTC. Drawing the rest from reference TRBV18 and TRBJ2-4, the complete variable domain is NAGVMQNPRHLVRRRGQEARLRCSPMKGHSHVYWYRQLPEEGLKFMVYLQKENIIDESGMPKERFSAEFPKEGPSILRIQQVVRGDSAAYFCASSPKGSKNIQYFGAGTRLSVL.

As regards this clonotype: A much bigger clone sits one base away, suggesting this may be a read error. The chain carries TRBV18 and TRBJ1-2; TRBD1 matches 9 bases. CDR3 length: 13 residues. With V trimmed by 6 bases and J by 6 bases, 5 bases remained unmatched. Germline V lookup: CDR1 KGHSH, CDR2 LQKENI. Here the CDR3 reads CASSPDRGHGYTF. CDR3 bases: TGTGCCAGCTCTCCGGACAGGGGCCATGGCTACACCTTC. Based on the CDR3 plus reference TRBV18 and TRBJ1-2, the full variable domain is NAGVMQNPRHLVRRRGQEARLRCSPMKGHSHVYWYRQLPEEGLKFMVYLQKENIIDESGMPKERFSAEFPKEGPSILRIQQVVRGDSAAYFCASSPDRGHGYTFGSGTRLTVV.

In regard to this clonotype: A much larger clone lies a single base off, so this may be a read error. The chain uses TRBV7-2 and TRBJ1-6; D uncertain. This CDR3 spans 15 amino acids. CDR1 is SGHTA and CDR2 is FQGNSA in the germline V gene. Trimming pared 5 bases from V and 11 bases from J, leaving 19 bases between. CDR3 DNA: TGTGCCAGCAGCCTCTCCACGCATCCAGATCCACCCCTCCACTTT. Protein sequence: CASSLSTHPDPPLHF.

This clonotype has at least ten counts. The V call is TRBV5-6, the J call TRBJ2-3, with TRBD2 identical over 10 bases. This CDR3 is 15 amino acids long. Germline V CDR1 and CDR2: SGHDT, YYEEEE. V shed 4 bases and J 6 bases; nucleotides not matched to a gene: 8. CDR3 amino acids: CASSSLAGDADTQYF. CDR3 DNA: TGTGCCAGCAGCAGTCTAGCGGGGGATGCTGATACGCAGTATTTT.

A remark on this clonotype: Since a much larger clone is just one base distant, this may be a read error. V usage is TRBV10-3 and J usage is TRBJ2-3; 11 bases line up with TRBD1. This CDR3 has 13 amino acids. Germline V lookup: CDR1 ENHRY, CDR2 SYGVKD. CDR3 DNA sequence: TGTGCCATCAGGGACAGGGGGCAAGATACGAAGTATTTT. Its protein product is CAIRDRGQDTKYF.

J is TRBJ2-1 and V is TRBV2; 13 bases match TRBD2. V was pared by 6 bases and J by 5 bases, with 13 bases of the junction left unmatched. CDR1 is SNHLY and CDR2 is FYNNEI in the germline V gene. This CDR3 contains 18 residues. CDR3 nucleotides: TGTGCCAGCAGCTCACTAGCGGGGGGGCCGATTGTCCACAATGAGCAGTTCTTC. Its translation is CASSSLAGGPIVHNEQFF.

This clonotype was recorded at least ten times. V and J are TRBV2 and TRBJ2-7; 12 bases line up with TRBD2. Germline V gene data show CDR1 as SNHLY and CDR2 as FYNNEI. The CDR3 totals 14 residues. Trimming took 5 bases from V and 3 from J; bases not matched to a gene: 2. The CDR3 region has the DNA TGTGCCAGCAGTACTAGCGGGAGGAACTACGAGCAGTACTTC. It codes for CASSTSGRNYEQYF.

This clonotype has at least ten counts. This sequence joins TRBV2 and TRBJ1-5, with 9 bases aligning to TRBD1. The V gene end was trimmed by 4 bases and the J gene end by 1 base; junction bases not matched to a gene: 11. CDR1 and CDR2 from the germline V gene are SNHLY and FYNNEI. The CDR3 has 18 residues. CDR3 sequence (DNA): TGTGCCAGCAGTGCTTTGGACAGGGGACCTGGGAGCAATCAGCCCCAGCATTTT. It translates to CASSALDRGPGSNQPQHF.